Shown below are 22 T cell receptor beta chains from a single sample sequenced in a study of blood T cell repertoires in COVID-19. Here immunoSEQ multiplex PCR was the method, and the copy in TCRdb shows in-frame clones only, minus some. The data contain around 99,000 clones, 60% to 85% of them singletons. Specimen: peripheral blood. Every receptor here comes from a human donor in a cohort sampled during active or convalescent COVID-19.

The chain has TRBV5-1 and TRBJ2-7; D might be TRBD2 (6 bases). V was shortened by 5 bases and J by 0 bases, with 12 bases between the two germline ends. This CDR3 is 14 amino acids long. CDR1 SGHRS and CDR2 YFSETQ come from the germline V gene. CDR3 nucleotide sequence: TGCGCCAGCAGTCCACTAGCCAACTCCTACGAGCAGTACTTC. This translates into CASSPLANSYEQYF.

The rearrangement joins TRBV14 to TRBJ2-7, with D perhaps TRBD1 (5 bases). CDR3 length equals 15 residues. Germline V gives CDR1 SGHDN, CDR2 FVKESK. Trimming removed 0 bases from V and 4 bases from J, with 13 bases in between. CDR3 residues: CASSQDWSTVYEQYF. Written as DNA, the CDR3 is TGTGCCAGCAGCCAAGATTGGTCGACAGTGTACGAGCAGTACTTC.

CDR3 DNA sequence: TGTGCCAGTAGTCCCCATCCGGGACTAGCCCCAGATACGCAGTATTTT. This sequence encodes CASSPHPGLAPDTQYF. V usage is TRBV19 and J usage is TRBJ2-3; 9 bases align to TRBD2. V dropped 5 bases and J dropped 4; count of bases not matched to a gene: 10. Germline assignment: CDR1 LNHDA and CDR2 SQIVND (reference sequence). The CDR3 is made up of 16 amino acids.

The chain employs TRBV21-1 and TRBJ2-1; the table's D gene call, TRBD2, was not cross checked with the DNA. TRBV21-1 is a known pseudogene. This CDR3 has 21 residues. Here the CDR3 DNA reads TGTGCCAGCAGCCAGCAAAGGGACGGTACGGCTAGCGGACTCCTATACAATGAGCAGTTCTTC. Its protein product is CASSQQRDGTASGLLYNEQFF.

This clone appeared a few times. The V gene is TRBV2, the J gene TRBJ1-1, with D possibly TRBD1 on 5 matching bases. Germline values: CDR1 SNHLY, CDR2 FYNNEI. V shed 6 bases and J shed 0 bases, with 8 bases lying between them. The CDR3 is 13 residues long. The CDR3 protein is CASRGHLNTEAFF. Here the CDR3 DNA reads TGTGCCAGCAGAGGACATCTGAACACTGAAGCTTTCTTT.

V and J are TRBV18 and TRBJ2-7, with D possibly TRBD1 on 5 matching bases. The germline V and J ends were trimmed by 3 bases and 2 bases, with 17 bases remaining between them. Germline CDR1 is KGHSH and CDR2 is LQKENI. The CDR3 length is 16 residues. In DNA form, the CDR3 reads TGTGCCAGCTCACCCTATGCAGGGATATCAACCTACGAGCAGTACTTC. Translation gives CASSPYAGISTYEQYF.

The V call is TRBV25-1, the J call TRBJ2-7, with 9 bases fitting TRBD1. The germline CDR1 and CDR2 sequences are MGHDK and SYGVNS. This CDR3 has 15 residues. V shed 4 bases and J 7 bases; nucleotides not matched to a gene: 11. CDR3 region: CASSVFGQGPWEQYF. CDR3 DNA sequence: TGTGCCAGCAGTGTATTTGGACAGGGGCCCTGGGAGCAGTACTTC.

This clone was observed a handful of times. The genes are TRBV18 and TRBJ1-2, with D perhaps TRBD1 (5 bases). The V gene's germline CDR1 is KGHSH and CDR2 LQKENI. The CDR3 spans 14 residues. Deletions cut 5 bases from V and 2 bases from J, with 12 bases between. The CDR3 sequence is CASSLLDTNYGYTF. CDR3 nucleotide sequence: TGTGCCAGCTCATTATTGGACACCAACTATGGCTACACCTTC.

The chain is built from TRBV5-4 and TRBJ1-2; 12 bases match TRBD1. Trimming cost V 3 bases and J 7 bases; bases outside gene matches: 10. CDR1 is SGHNT, CDR2 YYREEE, per germline (reference sequence). The CDR3 loop spans 16 amino acids. The CDR3 protein is CASSSLGQGALGGYTF. The CDR3 DNA reads TGTGCCAGCAGCTCGCTGGGACAGGGGGCCTTAGGTGGCTACACCTTC.

This rearrangement joins TRBV13 to TRBJ1-1; D ambiguous. The CDR3 extends over 12 amino acids. Looked up from germline, CDR1 is PRHDT and CDR2 is FYEKMQ (reference sequence). V lost 2 bases and J lost 5, with 6 bases in between. The CDR3 reads CASSLYGTEAFF. Here the CDR3 DNA reads TGTGCCAGCAGCTTATACGGGACTGAAGCTTTCTTT. The full variable domain, completed using reference TRBV13 and TRBJ1-1, is AAGVIQSPRHLIKEKRETATLKCYPIPRHDTVYWYQQGPGQDPQFLISFYEKMQSDKGSIPDRFSAQQFSDYHSELNMSSLELGDSALYFCASSLYGTEAFFGQGTRLTVV.

The J gene is TRBJ1-2, the V gene TRBV27, with 12 bases lining up with TRBD1. Germline V CDR1 and CDR2: MNHEY, SMNVEV (reference sequence). V was pared by 3 bases and J by 8 bases, with 7 bases of the junction left unmatched. CDR3 length equals 15 residues. The CDR3 is CASSFLGQGAEGYTF. Here the CDR3 DNA reads TGTGCCAGCAGTTTTTTGGGACAGGGGGCGGAGGGCTACACCTTC.

This clone came up once. This rearrangement joins TRBV7-3 to TRBJ2-7; D perhaps matches TRBD2 (6 bases). With 1 base removed from V and 2 bases from J, the gap between germline ends came to 18 bases. The CDR3 runs 17 residues. CDR1 is SGHTA and CDR2 is FQGTGA in the germline V gene. CDR3 sequence (DNA): TGTGCCAGCAGCTTAAGTTGGTCGAGCGGGTCGGCCTACGAGCAGTACTTC. This translates into CASSLSWSSGSAYEQYF.

This chain joins TRBV5-4 and TRBJ1-1, with 8 bases matching TRBD1. Germline CDR1 reads SGHNT; CDR2 reads YYREEE (reference sequence). CDR3 length: 12 residues. The junction had 3 bases not matched to a gene; V was cut back by 7 bases and J by 4 bases. CDR3 sequence: CASQTGGTEAFF. CDR3 DNA sequence: TGTGCCAGCCAAACAGGGGGCACTGAAGCTTTCTTT.

This clone was recorded at least ten times. This chain uses TRBV24-1 with TRBJ2-5; TRBD1 agrees at 9 bases. V lost 5 bases and J lost 3; bases outside the gene matches: 6. CDR3 size: 15 residues. Per the germline V gene, CDR1 is KGHDR and CDR2 is SFDVKD. The CDR3 protein is CATSVGQGSEETQYF. The CDR3 DNA is TGTGCCACCAGTGTGGGACAGGGATCCGAAGAGACCCAGTACTTC.

The chain uses TRBV5-6 and TRBJ2-7; weak D call: TRBD1 (6 bases). Trimming removed 4 bases from V and 3 bases from J, with 11 bases in between. CDR1 is SGHDT and CDR2 is YYEEEE in the germline V gene. CDR3 size: 13 residues. CDR3 in amino acids: CASSPTGRYEQYF. CDR3 coding DNA: TGTGCCAGCAGCCCAACAGGGCGCTACGAGCAGTACTTC.

This chain joins TRBV5-6 and TRBJ1-1; D is possibly TRBD1 (5 bases). CDR3 length: 13 amino acids. Deletions cut 0 bases from V and 5 bases from J, with 8 bases between. The V gene's germline CDR1 is SGHDT and CDR2 YYEEEE. The CDR3 loop reads CASSLAGWTEAFF. In DNA form, the CDR3 reads TGTGCCAGCAGCTTGGCAGGGTGGACTGAAGCTTTCTTT.

The chain has TRBV6-5 and TRBJ1-1; TRBD1 is a possible D gene (6 bases). CDR1 and CDR2 (germline): MNHEY, SVGAGI. Trimming stripped 7 bases from V and 0 bases from J, with 15 bases between. The CDR3 totals 15 residues. CDR3 sequence: CASTPGGGMNTEAFF. In DNA form, the CDR3 reads TGTGCCAGCACCCCCGGTGGGGGCATGAACACTGAAGCTTTCTTT.

The gene calls are TRBV5-5 and TRBJ1-2; no clear D. Per the germline V gene, CDR1 is SGHKS and CDR2 is YYEKEE (reference sequence). The CDR3 runs to 12 residues. V was pared by 1 base and J by 8 bases, with 9 bases between. CDR3 DNA: TGTGCCAGCAGCTTGATCGGGGTCGGCTACACCTTC. It encodes CASSLIGVGYTF.

The V call is TRBV4-1, the J call TRBJ2-3, with TRBD2 identical over 10 bases. The V segment lost 2 bases and the J segment 5 bases; nucleotides outside the gene matches: 10. This CDR3 is built from 17 residues. The germline V gene encodes CDR1 MGHRA and CDR2 YSYEKL. CDR3 bases: TGCGCCAGCAGCCAAAGGGGCCCTAGCGGGAGCGGAGATACGCAGTATTTT. It codes for CASSQRGPSGSGDTQYF.

The V and J genes are TRBV7-2 and TRBJ1-1; D might be TRBD1 (6 bases). CDR1 is SGHTA and CDR2 is FQGNSA in the germline V gene. This CDR3 is built from 15 residues. V was cut by 2 bases and J by 1 base, with 11 bases left in between. CDR3 DNA sequence: TGTGCCAGCAGCTTATACCGGGACAAGAACACTGAAGCTTTCTTT. Translation gives CASSLYRDKNTEAFF. Using reference TRBV7-2 and TRBJ1-1 for the parts outside the CDR3, the full variable domain is GAGVSQSPSNKVTEKGKDVELRCDPISGHTALYWYRQSLGQGLEFLIYFQGNSAPDKSGLPSDRFSAERTGGSVSTLTIQRTQQEDSAVYLCASSLYRDKNTEAFFGQGTRLTVV.

The V gene is TRBV7-8, the J gene TRBJ1-2, with D unresolved. The length of the CDR3 is 15 residues. Trimming removed 5 bases from V and 5 bases from J, with 18 bases in between. Germline V gene lookup returns CDR1 SGHVS and CDR2 FQNEAQ. The CDR3 sequence: CASSTDGPLLYGYTF. DNA of the CDR3: TGTGCCAGCAGCACCGACGGCCCGCTACTATATGGCTACACCTTC.

The chain carries TRBV4-3 and TRBJ2-7; no clear D. Trimming pared 0 bases from V and 0 bases from J, leaving 24 bases between. The CDR3 consists of 20 residues. The V gene's germline CDR1 is LGHNA and CDR2 YSLEER. The CDR3 region has the DNA TGCGCCAGCAGCCAAGAAGTGGGCATAACGGCGAATGGGTTCTCCTACGAGCAGTACTTC. Translated, it gives CASSQEVGITANGFSYEQYF.